Listed here is a single TCR beta chain. Its antigen is currently unknown. The input for sorted-subset replicate PCRs was approximately 200 ng DNA, 25,000 to 30,000 T cell genomes. Clones were read by immunoSEQ multiplex PCR, and TCRdb kept only the in-frame ones, dropping some. The sample carries roughly 1.4 million clones, less than 99% recorded once. This record comes from a study of shared clonotypes between healthy human individuals. Study context: Used for every donor were three CD4 naive, three CD4 memory, two CD8 naive and one CD8 memory plate.

Notes on the study in general: Only blood was sampled; tissue repertoires likely differ.

The V gene end was trimmed by 4 bases and the J gene end by 4 bases; junction bases not matched to a gene: 2. This CDR3 has 13 amino acids. Germline-derived CDR1 and CDR2 are SGHNT and YYREEE (reference sequence). Caucasian adults residing in Nashville, Tennessee made up all the donors. Sequencing input: naive CD4+ T cells sorted from blood. Subset meaning: CD45RA+ positively selected. This receptor was obtained from a man aged 30-40 years in good health. This chain connects TRBV5-4 to TRBJ2-4, with 7 bases that match TRBD1. CDR3 amino acids: CASSPGQKNIQYF. In DNA form, the CDR3 reads TGTGCCAGCAGCCCGGGACAGAAAAACATTCAGTACTTC.